The entry that follows covers one TCR beta chain sequence. As yet, its antigen is unknown. CDR1 is KGHSH and CDR2 is LQKENI in the germline V gene. This CDR3 region has 13 residues. The data stem from a study of monozygotic twins with inflammatory bowel disease. TCRdb re-called the 5' RACE reads and catalogs CDR3 proteins one per entry, DNA excluded. The repertoire shows some 210,000 distinct CDR3 sequences; the top ten hold less than 2%. Study-level findings and limits: The study supported no single strong signal or clonotype linked to IBD. Twins with IBD had fewer clonotypes in common with others than healthy twins, particularly during disease activity.

The chain employs TRBV18 and TRBJ2-5. The specimen sequenced was blood. The clonotype originates from a human donor with ulcerative colitis or Crohn's disease, or a healthy co-twin of an affected twin (not recorded which). CDR3 loop: CASSKTKEETQYF.